Following are 5 T cell receptor beta chains from one sample sequenced in a study of blood T cell repertoires in COVID-19. TCRdb's table, derived via immunoSEQ multiplex PCR, lists solely in-frame clones and lacks some. The data show about 66,000 clones, about 82% seen once. Material: peripheral blood. The receptor set was obtained from a man in his forties or fifties with active COVID-19.

CDR3: CASSLTDNYGYTF. CDR3 DNA: TGTGCCAGCAGTCTGACAGATAACTATGGCTACACCTTC. This rearrangement joins TRBV6-5 to TRBJ1-2, with D perhaps matching TRBD1 (5 bases). With 5 bases removed from V and 1 base from J, the gap between germline ends came to 8 bases. This CDR3 comprises 13 residues. Looked up from germline, CDR1 is MNHEY and CDR2 is SVGAGI.

The gene calls are TRBV19 and TRBJ2-1, with 15 bases fitting TRBD2. The junction had 9 bases not matched to a gene; V was cut back by 8 bases and J by 7 bases. Germline CDR1 and CDR2: LNHDA and SQIVND (reference sequence). This CDR3 comprises 16 residues. CDR3 in amino acids: CASGGLAGGRRNEQFF. The CDR3, as DNA: TGTGCCAGTGGAGGACTAGCGGGAGGGCGTAGGAATGAGCAGTTCTTC.

The chain couples TRBV14 to TRBJ2-1; possible D gene TRBD2, 5 bases. The V gene's germline CDR1 is SGHDN and CDR2 FVKESK. Trimming took off 0 bases at V and 1 base at J, with 13 bases between the two ends. The CDR3 totals 17 residues. CDR3 DNA sequence: TGTGCCAGCAGCCAAGATCGGTCGGGGTTGTCCTACAATGAGCAGTTCTTC. Translated, it gives CASSQDRSGLSYNEQFF.

The CDR3 sequence: CASTGRGYNQPQHF. For the CDR3, the DNA is TGTGCCAGTACAGGTAGGGGGTACAATCAGCCCCAGCATTTT. The rearrangement links TRBV19 to TRBJ1-5, with a weak D call TRBD1 (6 bases). V lost 7 bases, J lost 3 bases, and 13 bases lay in between. CDR3 length equals 14 residues. Germline CDR1 reads LNHDA; CDR2 reads SQIVND (reference sequence).

The chain links TRBV21-1 to TRBJ1-4; the D call TRBD1 from the table was never checked on the DNA. TRBV21-1 is noted as a pseudogene. The CDR3 is made up of 12 amino acids. The CDR3 loop is CASSAVAGKLFF. DNA for the CDR3: TGTGCCAGCAGCGCCGTGGCAGGAAAACTGTTTTTT.